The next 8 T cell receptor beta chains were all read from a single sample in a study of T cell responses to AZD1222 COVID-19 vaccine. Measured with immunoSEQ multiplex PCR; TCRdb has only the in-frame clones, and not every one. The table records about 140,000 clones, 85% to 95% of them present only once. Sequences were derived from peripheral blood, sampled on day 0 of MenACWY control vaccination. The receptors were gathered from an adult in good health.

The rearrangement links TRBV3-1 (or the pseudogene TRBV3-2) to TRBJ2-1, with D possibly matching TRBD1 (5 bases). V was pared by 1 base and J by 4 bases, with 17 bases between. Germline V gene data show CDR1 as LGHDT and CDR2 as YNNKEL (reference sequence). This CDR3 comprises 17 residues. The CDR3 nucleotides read TGTGCCAGCAGCCAAGCCGCACTCGCGGCAGGGTACAATGAGCAGTTCTTC. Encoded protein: CASSQAALAAGYNEQFF.

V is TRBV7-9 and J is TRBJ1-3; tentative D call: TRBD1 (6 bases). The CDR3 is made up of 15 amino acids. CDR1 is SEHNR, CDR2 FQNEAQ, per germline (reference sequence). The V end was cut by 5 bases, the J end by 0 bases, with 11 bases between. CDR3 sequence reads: CASSPRGDSGNTIYF. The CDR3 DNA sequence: TGTGCCAGCAGCCCAAGGGGGGACTCTGGAAACACCATATATTTT.

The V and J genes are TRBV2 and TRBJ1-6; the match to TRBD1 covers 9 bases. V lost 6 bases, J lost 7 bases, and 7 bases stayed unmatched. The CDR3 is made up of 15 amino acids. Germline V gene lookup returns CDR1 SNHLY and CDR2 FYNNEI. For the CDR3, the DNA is TGTGCCAGCAGCTCACAGGGGGCGGCCAATTCACCCCTCCACTTT. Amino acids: CASSSQGAANSPLHF.

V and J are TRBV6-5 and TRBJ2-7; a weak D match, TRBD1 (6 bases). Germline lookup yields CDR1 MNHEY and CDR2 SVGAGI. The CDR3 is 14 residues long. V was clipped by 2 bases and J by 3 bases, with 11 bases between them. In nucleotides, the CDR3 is TGTGCCAGCAGTTACGGGACACCAAACTACGAGCAGTACTTC. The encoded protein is CASSYGTPNYEQYF.

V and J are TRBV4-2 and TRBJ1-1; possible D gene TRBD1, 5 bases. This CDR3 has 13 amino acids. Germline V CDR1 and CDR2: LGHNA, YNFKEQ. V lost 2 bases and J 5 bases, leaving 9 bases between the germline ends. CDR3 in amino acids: CASSQTTETEAFF. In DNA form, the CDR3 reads TGTGCCAGCAGCCAAACGACAGAGACTGAAGCTTTCTTT.

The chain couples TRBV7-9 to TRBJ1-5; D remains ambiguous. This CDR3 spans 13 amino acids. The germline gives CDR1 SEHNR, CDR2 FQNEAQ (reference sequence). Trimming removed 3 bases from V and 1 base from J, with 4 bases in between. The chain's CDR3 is CASSLDSNQPQHF. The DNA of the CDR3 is TGTGCCAGCAGCTTGGACAGCAATCAGCCCCAGCATTTT.

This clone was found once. The chain's CDR3 is CASRLRTTGGYEQYF. CDR3 coding DNA: TGTGCCAGCAGGTTGAGGACTACTGGGGGGTACGAGCAGTACTTC. The V call is TRBV6-5, the J call TRBJ2-7, with D maybe TRBD2 (6 bases). Germline assignment: CDR1 MNHEY and CDR2 SVGAGI. The germline V and J ends were trimmed by 6 bases and 4 bases, with 19 bases remaining between them. CDR3 size: 15 residues.

CDR3 in amino acids: CASSLEVNQPQHF. As DNA, the CDR3 is TGTGCCAGCAGCTTGGAGGTTAATCAGCCCCAGCATTTT. This rearrangement joins TRBV5-4 to TRBJ1-5; no clear D gene. The germline V gene has CDR1 SGHNT and CDR2 YYREEE (reference sequence). V lost 0 bases, J lost 4 bases, and 5 bases lay in between. This CDR3 is built from 13 residues. The variable domain in full, completed from reference TRBV5-4 and TRBJ1-5, reads ETGVTQSPTHLIKTRGQQVTLRCSSQSGHNTVSWYQQALGQGPQFIFQYYREEENGRGNFPPRFSGLQFPNYSSELNVNALELDDSALYLCASSLEVNQPQHFGDGTRLSIL.